This TCR beta chain was recovered during a study of blood T cells in healthy people across ages. About the study: About one barcoded beta molecule per two T cells came from capture by template switching. Study-level findings and limits: Long-lived and aged donors differed, with more naive CD4+ cells and higher diversity in the long-lived.

This clonotype was found a few times. Its target is not known. Peripheral blood from each donor was collected in a volume of roughly 9.8 milliliters. Together with a sample-barcoded 5' primer, a J-beta primer mix was included in a second PCR lasting roughly 6 to 12 cycles. TCRdb called the 5' RACE reads again in MiXCR, with one record for every CDR3 protein. The profile shows roughly 1.6 million distinct CDR3 sequences, about 32% of them singletons. The CDR3 totals 14 residues. The V and J ends lost 4 bases and 3 bases respectively, with 16 bases between them. Germline CDR1 is DFQATT and CDR2 is SNEGSKA (reference sequence).

The clonotype originates from a woman aged 25 to 45 in good health. This chain joins TRBV20-1 and TRBJ2-7; TRBD1 or TRBD2 may be the D gene (5 bases each). The sequenced sample was blood. The CDR3 DNA follows: TGCAGTGCTACCCCAGGGACGGGAATCTACGAGCAGTACTTC. Protein product: CSATPGTGIYEQYF.